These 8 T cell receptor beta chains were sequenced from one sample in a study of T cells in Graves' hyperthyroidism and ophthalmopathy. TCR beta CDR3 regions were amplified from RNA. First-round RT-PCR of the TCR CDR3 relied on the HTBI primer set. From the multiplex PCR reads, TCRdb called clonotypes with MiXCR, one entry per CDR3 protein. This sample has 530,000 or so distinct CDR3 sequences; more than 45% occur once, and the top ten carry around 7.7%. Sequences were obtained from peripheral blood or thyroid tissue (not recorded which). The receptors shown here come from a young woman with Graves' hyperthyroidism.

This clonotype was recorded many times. The CDR3 DNA sequence: TGTGCCAGCAGCCAAGAGAGAGGCAGGGGGCTTGGAAACACCATATATTTT. It translates to CASSQERGRGLGNTIYF. V and J are TRBV4-2 and TRBJ1-3, with 8 bases matching TRBD1. The J segment lost 3 bases and the V segment lost 0 bases, leaving 7 bases of the junction unmatched. CDR1 is LGHNA, CDR2 YNFKEQ, per germline. The CDR3 length is 17 residues.

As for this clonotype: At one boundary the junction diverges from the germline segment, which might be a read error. The CDR3 bases are TGTGCCATCACCGGACTAGCGGGAGGCTACGGGCAGTACTTC. It translates to CAITGLAGGYGQYF. This rearrangement joins TRBV12-3 or TRBV12-4 to TRBJ2-7, with TRBD2 matching over 14 bases. CDR3 length equals 14 residues.

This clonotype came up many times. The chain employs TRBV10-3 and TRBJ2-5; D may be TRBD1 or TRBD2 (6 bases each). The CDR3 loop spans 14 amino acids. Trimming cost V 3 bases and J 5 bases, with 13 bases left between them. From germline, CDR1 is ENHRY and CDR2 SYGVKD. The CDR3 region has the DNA TGTGCCATCAGTGACTCCGGGGGCGGGGAGACCCAGTACTTC. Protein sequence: CAISDSGGGETQYF.

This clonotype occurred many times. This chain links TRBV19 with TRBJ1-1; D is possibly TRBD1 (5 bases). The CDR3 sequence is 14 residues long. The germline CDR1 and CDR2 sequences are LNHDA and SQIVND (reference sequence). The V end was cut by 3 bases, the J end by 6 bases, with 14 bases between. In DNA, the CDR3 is TGTGCCAGTAGTATGGGGCGGTCTGGCGCTGAAGCTTTCTTT. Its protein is CASSMGRSGAEAFF.

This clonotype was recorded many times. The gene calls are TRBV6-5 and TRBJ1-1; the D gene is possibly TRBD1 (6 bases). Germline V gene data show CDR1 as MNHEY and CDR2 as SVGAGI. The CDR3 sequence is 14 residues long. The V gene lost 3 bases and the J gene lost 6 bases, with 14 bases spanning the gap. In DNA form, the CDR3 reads TGTGCCAGCAGTTATTTGAGCGGGGGCGCTGAAGCTTTCTTT. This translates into CASSYLSGGAEAFF.

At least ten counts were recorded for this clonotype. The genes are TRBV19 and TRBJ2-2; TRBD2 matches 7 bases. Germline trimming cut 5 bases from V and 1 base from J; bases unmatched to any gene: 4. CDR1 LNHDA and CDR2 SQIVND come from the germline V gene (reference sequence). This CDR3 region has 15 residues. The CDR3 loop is CASSGGEKNTGELFF. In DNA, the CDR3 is TGTGCCAGTAGTGGGGGGGAAAAGAACACCGGGGAGCTGTTTTTT.

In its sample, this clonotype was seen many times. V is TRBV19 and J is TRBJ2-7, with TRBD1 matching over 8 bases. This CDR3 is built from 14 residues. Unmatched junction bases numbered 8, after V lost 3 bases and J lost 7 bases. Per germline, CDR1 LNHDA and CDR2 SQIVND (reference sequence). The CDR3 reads CASSIGQGVREQYF. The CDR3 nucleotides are TGTGCCAGTAGTATCGGACAGGGAGTTCGGGAGCAGTACTTC.

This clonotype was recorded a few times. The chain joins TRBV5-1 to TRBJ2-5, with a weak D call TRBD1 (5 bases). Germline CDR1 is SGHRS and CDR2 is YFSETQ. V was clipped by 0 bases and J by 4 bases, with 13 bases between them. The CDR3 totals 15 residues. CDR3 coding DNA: TGCGCCAGCAGCTTGGAGGGGTTTTCTGGAGAGACCCAGTACTTC. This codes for CASSLEGFSGETQYF.